This entry lists 30 T cell receptor beta chains sequenced from one sample in a study of tissue T cells after allogeneic stem cell transplantation. Time point in this sample: mouse harvest day 7 after allogeneic transplant. Tail vein injection delivered 10^7 T-cell-depleted bone marrow cells and 10^6 splenic CD5+ T cells. Here immunoSEQ multiplex PCR was the method, and the copy in TCRdb shows in-frame clones only, minus some. The data contain 6,000 to 7,500 clones, around two fifths of them seen just once; the ten biggest clones take up approximately 2.2%. Sequencing was carried out using skin. The source is a female BALB/c mouse given C57BL/6 T cells with graft-versus-host disease after an allogeneic hematopoietic cell transplant.

With respect to this clone: The genes and germline here are from mouse. The read ends 1 residue before the CDR3 terminus; that terminus is restored from the germline J gene. The V gene is TRBV15, the J gene TRBJ2-5; no clear D. The germline V and J ends were trimmed by 5 bases and 6 bases, with 6 bases remaining between them. Per germline, CDR1 SGHND and CDR2 FRSKSL. The CDR3 has 11 amino acids. The CDR3 is CASSPVDTQYF. CDR3 bases read: TGTGCCAGCAGTCCCGTGGACACCCAGTAC.

The sample holds a few counts of this clone. Mouse names are used for the genes. The observed sequence ends 1 residue before the CDR3 terminus, with the missing tail filled in from the germline J gene. The chain uses TRBV15 and TRBJ2-1, with D maybe TRBD1 (6 bases). The CDR3 contains 14 residues. The V gene lost 6 bases and the J gene lost 3 bases, with 12 bases spanning the gap. Germline V gene lookup returns CDR1 SGHND and CDR2 FRSKSL. The CDR3 bases that were read are TGTGCCAGCAGCCACAGGGCCAGCTATGCTGAGCAGTTC. Amino acids: CASSHRASYAEQF. In full, the CDR3 reads CASSHRASYAEQFF. The whole variable domain, remainder taken from reference TRBV15 and TRBJ2-1, is DAGVTQTPRHEVAEKGQTIILKCEPVSGHNDLFWYRQTKIQGLELLSYFRSKSLMEDGGAFKDRFKAEMLNSSFSTLKIQPTEPKDSAVYLCASSHRASYAEQFFGPGTRLTVL.

This clone showed up just once. Here the gene names and germline are mouse. The CDR3 end falls 1 residue outside the read, so it is completed with the germline J gene. The chain is built from TRBV3 and TRBJ1-1; possibly TRBD1 for D (6 bases). From germline, CDR1 is SNHLY and CDR2 FYNGKV (reference sequence). Trimming stripped 1 base from V and 0 bases from J, with 9 bases between. The CDR3 sequence is 15 residues long. The DNA read from the CDR3 is TGTGCCAGCAGCTTAGAGGGGGTTGCAAACACAGAAGTCTTC. Its protein product is CASSLEGVANTEVF. The whole CDR3 protein reads CASSLEGVANTEVFF.

This clone was seen only a few times. Gene names denote mouse genes. The CDR3 is cut off 1 residue early in the read; its end comes from the germline J gene. The V call is TRBV3, the J call TRBJ2-7, with TRBD2 matching over 8 bases. Germline lookup yields CDR1 SNHLY and CDR2 FYNGKV (reference sequence). This CDR3 is built from 13 residues. Unmatched junction bases numbered 0, after V lost 2 bases and J lost 3 bases. The DNA read from the CDR3 is TGTGCCAGCAGCTTAACTGGGGGCTATGAACAGTAC. Encoded protein: CASSLTGGYEQY. In full, the CDR3 reads CASSLTGGYEQYF.

Note on this clone: Gene names are the mouse ones. The read stops 1 residue short of the end of the CDR3; the missing end is completed from the germline J gene. The J gene is TRBJ2-5, the V gene TRBV13-2; D perhaps matches TRBD1 (5 bases). Trimming pared 2 bases from V and 5 bases from J, leaving 12 bases between. Germline CDR1 and CDR2: NNHNN and SYGAGS (reference sequence). This CDR3 spans 14 amino acids. CDR3 loop: CASGDVRAGDTQYF. The part of the CDR3 DNA that was read is TGTGCCAGCGGTGACGTCAGGGCGGGAGACACCCAGTAC.

This clone was seen a handful of times. Mouse germline and gene names are used. The read ends 1 residue before the CDR3 terminus; that terminus is restored from the germline J gene. The rearrangement joins TRBV19 to TRBJ2-3, with 11 positions matching TRBD2. Losses at the gene ends were 4 bases for V and 4 bases for J; bases not matched to a gene: 5. The CDR3 consists of 15 residues. Looked up from germline, CDR1 is FNHDT and CDR2 is SITEND (reference sequence). The CDR3: CASSLDWGVTETLYF. The sequenced part of the CDR3 DNA is TGTGCCAGCAGTCTGGACTGGGGGGTCACAGAAACGCTGTAT.

This clone ranks as medium-sized. All gene names here are mouse names. The read is 1 residue too short to cover the CDR3 end, so that end is filled in from the germline J gene. The chain couples TRBV19 to TRBJ2-4; D unresolved. CDR1 is FNHDT, CDR2 SITEND, per germline (reference sequence). The CDR3 runs 14 residues. V was clipped by 5 bases and J by 0 bases, with 10 bases between them. CDR3 DNA, as far as it was read: TGTGCCAGCAGCCCCGACATTAGTCAAAACACCTTGTAC. This encodes CASSPDISQNTLY. In full, the CDR3 reads CASSPDISQNTLYF.

This clone appeared a few times. The germline and genes are mouse ones. The sequenced fragment ends 1 residue before the CDR3 boundary, so the rest is inferred from the germline J gene. The rearrangement links TRBV26 to TRBJ2-7; 10 bases align to TRBD1. The CDR3 totals 14 residues. Trimming cost V 2 bases and J 5 bases; bases outside gene matches: 3. Germline V gene data show CDR1 as KGHPV and CDR2 as FQNQEV (reference sequence). The CDR3 DNA, read in part, is TGTGCCAGCAGTCTGGGGACAGGGGTCAATGAACAGTAC. Amino acids: CASSLGTGVNEQY. The entire CDR3 protein is CASSLGTGVNEQYF.

Note on this clone: The genes and germline here are from mouse. The read ends 1 residue shy of where the CDR3 ends; the end is completed using the germline J gene. The J gene is TRBJ2-5, the V gene TRBV12-1; D gene unclear. This CDR3 comprises 14 residues. The V gene's germline CDR1 is SGHSN and CDR2 HYEKVE. Trimming cost V 1 base and J 0 bases, with 7 bases left between them. CDR3 region: CASSLGRNQDTQYF. The sequenced part of the CDR3 DNA is TGTGCCAGCTCTCTAGGCAGGAACCAAGACACCCAGTAC.

This clone was seen more than once but under ten times. Genes and germline are mouse. The read comes to an end 1 residue before the CDR3 does, leaving the germline J gene to fill in the end. The V and J genes are TRBV26 and TRBJ1-2; D call uncertain. CDR1 is KGHPV, CDR2 FQNQEV, per germline (reference sequence). Trimming left V 2 bases short and J 2 bases short, with 3 bases between. The CDR3 has 12 residues. CDR3 loop: CASSLRNSDYTF. The part of the CDR3 DNA that was read is TGTGCCAGCAGTCTGCGTAACTCCGACTACACC.

This clone has only a few counts. Gene names refer to mouse genes. Read coverage stops 1 residue before the CDR3 terminus; the germline J gene supplies the remainder. The V and J genes are TRBV26 and TRBJ1-3; maybe TRBD1 (5 bases). The germline V gene encodes CDR1 KGHPV and CDR2 FQNQEV (reference sequence). CDR3 length: 14 residues. Trimming took 6 bases from V and 2 from J, leaving 11 bases between them. CDR3 loop: CASSPGGAGNTLYF. The DNA read from the CDR3 is TGTGCCAGCAGCCCGGGGGGGGCTGGAAATACGCTCTAT.

The table lists this clone with a count of one. The listed genes are named as in mouse. The read gets to within 1 residue of the CDR3 end, and the germline J gene fills in the rest. The chain employs TRBV15 and TRBJ2-4; D is unclear. The CDR3 totals 12 residues. V lost 6 bases and J lost 3, with 7 bases in between. CDR1 and CDR2 (germline): SGHND, FRSKSL. The CDR3 reads CASSSRQNTLYF. Partial CDR3 DNA: TGTGCCAGCAGCTCCCGGCAAAACACCTTGTAC.

For this clone: Genes and germline are mouse. The read comes to an end 1 residue before the CDR3 does, leaving the germline J gene to fill in the end. This chain connects TRBV24 to TRBJ2-5; 9 positions agree with TRBD1. Germline CDR1 and CDR2: KGHTA and FRNEEI. V was pared by 4 bases and J by 6 bases, with 5 bases of the junction left unmatched. This CDR3 spans 14 amino acids. This CDR3 is CASSPRDRVDTQYF. The covered CDR3 bases are TGTGCCAGCAGTCCCCGGGACAGGGTGGACACCCAGTAC.

With regard to this clone: Gene and germline names: mouse. The CDR3 protein is CASSLSRAYYAEQFF. CDR3 bases read: TGTGCCAGCAGTCTGTCGAGGGCCTACTATGCTGAGCAGTTC. The chain is built from TRBV26 and TRBJ2-1; no reliable D call. The CDR3 end lies 1 residue beyond the end of the read and is filled in from the germline J gene. Germline assignment: CDR1 KGHPV and CDR2 FQNQEV (reference sequence). Trimming pared 0 bases from V and 2 bases from J, leaving 8 bases between. This CDR3 has 15 residues.

As concerns this clone: Mouse names are used for the genes. With the read ending 1 residue before the CDR3 end, the germline J gene is used to fill in that end. V gene TRBV26 combines with J gene TRBJ2-1, with 9 bases identical to TRBD2. From germline, CDR1 is KGHPV and CDR2 FQNQEV (reference sequence). This CDR3 contains 15 residues. V was clipped by 4 bases and J by 6 bases; unmatched bases: 7. The DNA read from the CDR3 is TGTGCCAGCAGTCGGAACTGGGGGGCGCTTGCTGAGCAGTTC. It encodes CASSRNWGALAEQF. The entire CDR3 sequence reads CASSRNWGALAEQFF.

With respect to this clone: Gene names denote mouse genes. The read finishes 1 residue shy of the CDR3 end, and the germline J gene is used to complete it. This rearrangement joins TRBV26 to TRBJ1-4, with 8 nucleotides matching TRBD1. Trimming cost V 4 bases and J 6 bases; bases outside gene matches: 1. The CDR3 is 13 residues long. The germline V gene encodes CDR1 KGHPV and CDR2 FQNQEV (reference sequence). Partial CDR3 DNA: TGTGCCAGCAGTCCGGGACAGGACGAAAGATTATTT. Protein: CASSPGQDERLF. The full CDR3 sequence reads CASSPGQDERLFF.

Comment on this clone: Mouse gene names apply. Read coverage stops 1 residue before the CDR3 terminus; the germline J gene supplies the remainder. This rearrangement joins TRBV26 to TRBJ1-4; maybe TRBD1 (6 bases). Trimming removed 3 bases at V and 0 bases at J, with 8 bases between. Germline values: CDR1 KGHPV, CDR2 FQNQEV (reference sequence). The CDR3 sequence is 15 residues long. CDR3 residues: CASSLTGFSNERLFF. The sequenced part of the CDR3 DNA is TGTGCCAGCAGTCTCACAGGGTTTTCCAACGAAAGATTATTT.

In regard to this clone: Gene names are mouse gene names. With the read ending 1 residue before the CDR3 end, the germline J gene is used to fill in that end. The gene calls are TRBV14 and TRBJ1-1, with TRBD1 matching over 9 bases. Germline loops: CDR1 SGHDT, CDR2 FRDEAV. The CDR3 loop spans 15 amino acids. V gave up 3 bases and J gave up 4 bases; unmatched junction bases: 7. The CDR3 bases that were read are TGTGCCAGCAGTTGGGACAGGGTCTTTGGCACAGAAGTCTTC. Its translation is CASSWDRVFGTEVF. The CDR3 as a whole reads CASSWDRVFGTEVFF. The full variable domain, its missing parts supplied by reference TRBV14 and TRBJ1-1, is EAGVTQSPRYAVLQEGQAVSFWCDPISGHDTLYWYQQPRDQGPQLLVYFRDEAVIDNSQLPSDRFSAVRPKGTNSTLKIQSAKQGDTATYLCASSWDRVFGTEVFFGKGTRLTVV.

This clone was detected once. Mouse gene names apply. The CDR3 spells CASSPDWYEQYF. The CDR3 DNA, read in part, is TGTGCCAGCAGTCCTGACTGGTATGAACAGTAC. This rearrangement joins TRBV26 to TRBJ2-7, with D possibly matching TRBD2 (6 bases). The read comes to an end 1 residue before the CDR3 does, leaving the germline J gene to fill in the end. Trimming stripped 4 bases from V and 4 bases from J, with 8 bases between. This CDR3 is 12 amino acids long. Germline assignment: CDR1 KGHPV and CDR2 FQNQEV (reference sequence).

Note on this clone: The genes are named according to mouse. The sequenced fragment ends 1 residue before the CDR3 boundary, so the rest is inferred from the germline J gene. The rearrangement joins TRBV3 to TRBJ1-5; D uncertain. The CDR3 contains 13 residues. Germline V gene data show CDR1 as SNHLY and CDR2 as FYNGKV (reference sequence). V lost 1 base to trimming and J lost 4 bases, with 5 bases between them. Incomplete CDR3 DNA: TGTGCCAGCAGCTTAGGGCAAAACCAGGCTCCGCTT. Translation gives CASSLGQNQAPL. From start to end, the CDR3 is CASSLGQNQAPLF.

Points on this clone: Each gene name is a mouse one. The CDR3 goes on 1 residue after the read ends, and that part is filled in from the germline J gene. This same CDR3 is encoded by further DNA sequences in the sample. The rearrangement uses TRBV26 and TRBJ1-6; weak D call: TRBD1 (6 bases). TRBJ1-6 is known as an ORF, though its function is uncertain. With 3 bases removed from V and 4 bases from J, the gap between germline ends came to 7 bases. Per germline, CDR1 KGHPV and CDR2 FQNQEV (reference sequence). This CDR3 contains 14 residues. CDR3 protein: CASSLGQYNSPLYF. The covered CDR3 bases are TGTGCCAGCAGTCTAGGACAGTATAATTCGCCCCTCTAC.

This clone was seen a handful of times. The genes are named according to mouse. From the germline J gene comes the end of the CDR3, since the read stops 1 residue before it. Other DNA sequences in this specimen translate into the identical CDR3. The gene calls are TRBV26 and TRBJ1-1, with D unresolved. Germline lookup yields CDR1 KGHPV and CDR2 FQNQEV (reference sequence). The V and J ends lost 3 bases and 0 bases respectively, with 5 bases between them. The CDR3 is 13 residues long. CDR3 bases read: TGTGCCAGCAGTCTCACAGCAAACACAGAAGTCTTC. Amino acids: CASSLTANTEVF. The full CDR3 sequence reads CASSLTANTEVFF.

This clone was counted between two and nine times. Any gene name here is a mouse gene name. The read comes to an end 1 residue before the CDR3 does, leaving the germline J gene to fill in the end. The chain employs TRBV3 and TRBJ2-1; TRBD1 is a possible D gene (6 bases). Germline loops: CDR1 SNHLY, CDR2 FYNGKV (reference sequence). CDR3 length: 13 residues. Trimming removed 3 bases from V and 7 bases from J, with 10 bases in between. The CDR3 loop reads CASSFTGMAEQFF. The covered CDR3 bases are TGTGCCAGCAGCTTCACAGGGATGGCTGAGCAGTTC.

For this clone: Genes and germline come from the mouse. The DNA ends 1 residue before the CDR3 does, and the rest of the CDR3 is filled in from the germline J gene. The chain links TRBV4 to TRBJ2-1, with 12 bases identical to TRBD1. With 5 bases clipped from V and 6 bases from J, the junction kept 5 bases outside the gene matches. The germline gives CDR1 LGHDT, CDR2 YNNKQL (reference sequence). The CDR3 sequence is 15 residues long. The CDR3 loop is CASSPRDRGRAEQFF. The DNA read from the CDR3 is TGTGCCAGCAGCCCCCGGGACAGGGGGCGTGCTGAGCAGTTC.

About this clone: Gene names refer to mouse genes. The DNA ends 1 residue before the CDR3 does, and the rest of the CDR3 is filled in from the germline J gene. The chain employs TRBV1 and TRBJ1-6; perhaps TRBD1 as D (6 bases). TRBJ1-6 belongs to the ORF category, with a function that is uncertain. Germline V lookup: CDR1 NSQYPW, CDR2 LRSPGD (reference sequence). Trimming cost V 3 bases and J 7 bases, with 10 bases left between them. The CDR3 has 14 residues. The CDR3 DNA, read in part, is TGCACCTGCAGTGCCCGGGACACAAATTCGCCCCTCTAC. This codes for CTCSARDTNSPLY. Given in full, the CDR3 is CTCSARDTNSPLYF.

Turning to this clone: Gene labels here are mouse ones. The read comes to an end 1 residue before the CDR3 does, leaving the germline J gene to fill in the end. Additional DNA sequences in this sample encode the identical CDR3. V is TRBV16 and J is TRBJ1-5; tentatively, D is TRBD1 (6 bases). V lost 5 bases and J 0 bases, leaving 11 bases between the germline ends. Germline CDR1 SGHSA, CDR2 FRNQAP. This CDR3 spans 15 amino acids. The covered CDR3 bases are TGTGCAAGCAGCCCTCGGGACAATAACAACCAGGCTCCGCTT. Translation gives CASSPRDNNNQAPL. The complete CDR3 protein is CASSPRDNNNQAPLF.

For this clone: Each gene name is a mouse one. The read ends 1 residue shy of where the CDR3 ends; the end is completed using the germline J gene. V and J are TRBV12-2 and TRBJ2-5, with 11 nucleotides matching TRBD2. CDR3 size: 15 residues. With V trimmed by 3 bases and J by 2 bases, 3 bases remained unmatched. Germline V lookup: CDR1 SGHLS, CDR2 HYDKME. CDR3 bases read: TGTGCCAGCTCTACGGGACTGGGGGTCCAAGACACCCAGTAC. This translates into CASSTGLGVQDTQY. The full CDR3 protein is CASSTGLGVQDTQYF.

A word on this clone: Genes and germline come from the mouse. The read ends 1 residue early relative to the CDR3; the germline J gene fills the gap. The rearrangement links TRBV13-2 to TRBJ1-1; possible D gene TRBD1, 5 bases. Trimming cost V 2 bases and J 4 bases, with 9 bases left between them. Germline-derived CDR1 and CDR2 are NNHNN and SYGAGS (reference sequence). This CDR3 is built from 13 residues. The CDR3 sequence is CASGDRDITEVFF. Incomplete CDR3 DNA: TGTGCCAGCGGTGACAGGGATATCACAGAAGTCTTC.

Points on this clone: Gene labels here are mouse ones. Sequencing ends 1 residue short of the CDR3 end; the germline J gene provides the rest. The rearrangement uses TRBV26 and TRBJ2-3; tentatively, D is TRBD1 (6 bases). The CDR3 has 14 residues. Trimming removed 5 bases from V and 0 bases from J, with 9 bases in between. CDR1 is KGHPV and CDR2 is FQNQEV in the germline V gene (reference sequence). Here the CDR3 reads CASSSDSSAETLYF. The covered CDR3 bases are TGTGCCAGCAGTTCGGACAGTAGTGCAGAAACGCTGTAT.

For this clone: Mouse germline and gene names are used. The read halts 1 residue ahead of the CDR3 end, with the missing end drawn from the germline J gene. The genes are TRBV16 and TRBJ1-6; D remains ambiguous. TRBJ1-6 is sorted into the ORF group, with uncertain function. Trimming left V 4 bases short and J 0 bases short, with 7 bases between. Germline CDR1 SGHSA, CDR2 FRNQAP. The CDR3 totals 15 residues. CDR3 bases read: TGTGCAAGCAGCTCGACAATTTCCTATAATTCGCCCCTCTAC. Its protein is CASSSTISYNSPLY. The whole CDR3 is CASSSTISYNSPLYF.